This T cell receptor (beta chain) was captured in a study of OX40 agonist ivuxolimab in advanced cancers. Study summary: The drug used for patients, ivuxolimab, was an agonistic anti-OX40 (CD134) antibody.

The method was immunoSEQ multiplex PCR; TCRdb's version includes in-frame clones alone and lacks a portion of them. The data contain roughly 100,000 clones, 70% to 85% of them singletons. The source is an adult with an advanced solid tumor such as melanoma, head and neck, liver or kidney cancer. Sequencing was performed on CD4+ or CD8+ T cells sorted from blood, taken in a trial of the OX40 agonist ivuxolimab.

The CDR3 DNA reads as TGTGCCAGCAGCCCTATTCTGGGGTACTATGGCTACACCTTC. Protein product: CASSPILGYYGYTF. The chain links TRBV7-9 to TRBJ1-2; D remains ambiguous. Deletions cut 5 bases from V and 3 bases from J, with 13 bases between. The CDR3 is 14 residues long. Germline V gene sequence: CDR1 SEHNR, CDR2 FQNEAQ (reference sequence). Together with reference TRBV7-9 and TRBJ1-2, the CDR3 gives the full variable domain: DTGVSQNPRHKITKRGQNVTFRCDPISEHNRLYWYRQTLGQGPEFLTYFQNEAQLEKSRLLSDRFSAERPKGSFSTLEIQRTEQGDSAMYLCASSPILGYYGYTFGSGTRLTVV.